A selection of T cell receptor beta chains follows, all from one sample in a study of blood T cell repertoires in COVID-19. Assay: immunoSEQ multiplex PCR; the TCRdb copy retains only in-frame clones and omits some. The table records some 190,000 clones, around 76% of them present only once. The sequenced material came from PBMCs or T cells enriched from blood (not recorded which). The receptors shown here come from a woman aged 45-65 years with acute COVID-19. CDR3s include the opening cysteine and the closing phenylalanine or tryptophan. A D gene is named only where the DNA matches it firmly. Not all rows give a size; the values are once, few, many and, for expanded clones, a class.

.	TRBD1	TRBJ1-4	TRBV10-1	TGCGCCAGCAGCGAAGGGGGCTTAAGTGAAAAACTGTTTTTT	CASSEGGLSEKLFF
.	TRBD1	TRBJ1-5	TRBV18	TGTGCCAGCTCAGCCGGGACAGAGAGCAATCAGCCCCAGCATTTT	CASSAGTESNQPQHF
.	.	TRBJ2-4	TRBV11-2	TGTGCCAGCAGCTTATCGTGGGGTGCGGGGACCAAAAACATTCAGTACTTC	CASSLSWGAGTKNIQYF
.	TRBD1	TRBJ1-5	TRBV28	TGTGCCAGCGGCGAGACAGGGGGCAATCAGCCCCAGCATTTT	CASGETGGNQPQHF
.	.	TRBJ1-6	TRBV28	TGTGCCAGCAGTTTAATTCCGGGGGGCCTCCACTTT	CASSLIPGGLHF
.	.	TRBJ1-6	TRBV14	TGTGCCAGCAGCCCTGCAGTGCCTAATTCACCCCTCCACTTT	CASSPAVPNSPLHF
.	TRBD1	TRBJ1-6	TRBV3-1/TRBV3-2	TGTGCCAGCAGCCAACAGGGGGGCAATTCACCCCTCCACTTT	CASSQQGGNSPLHF
.	.	TRBJ1-1	TRBV5-6	TGTGCCAGCAGCCCGACAGCCGCAGACACTGAAGCTTTCTTT	CASSPTAADTEAFF
.	.	TRBJ2-2	TRBV28	TGTGCCAGCAGTCCCGGACAGCCGGGCGTGTCGTTTTTT	CASSPGQPGVSFF
.	TRBD1	TRBJ1-1	TRBV7-2	TGTGCCAGCAGCCTGTCCCCCGGACAGGCCCTGGGTCCGAACACTGAAGCTTTCTTT	CASSLSPGQALGPNTEAFF
few	.	TRBJ2-5	TRBV18	TGTGCTACGGCAGGGCTCAAGGAGACCCAGTACTTC	CATAGLKETQYF
many	TRBD1	TRBJ1-1	TRBV28	TGTGCCAGCGTCAGGGGGACAATGAACACTGAAGCTTTCTTT	CASVRGTMNTEAFF
many	.	TRBJ1-1	TRBV19	TGTGCCAGTAGTATCCTACCGCCGAACACTGAAGCTTTCTTT	CASSILPPNTEAFF
.	TRBD2	TRBJ2-5	TRBV7-6	TGTGCCAGCCTCTGGCTAGCGGGGGTAGGGGAGACCCAGTACTTC	CASLWLAGVGETQYF
few	TRBD1	TRBJ1-1	TRBV28	TGTGCCAGCAGTTTTTGGCCAGGGGGAACTGAAGCTTTCTTT	CASSFWPGGTEAFF
.	TRBD1	TRBJ1-1	TRBV5-6	TGTGCCAGCAGCTCAAGACAGGGCCGGAACACTGAAGCTTTCTTT	CASSSRQGRNTEAFF
.	.	TRBJ2-3	TRBV19	TGTGCCAGTCGGATTCGGGGGGCCCGGGTGGATACGCAGTATTTT	CASRIRGARVDTQYF
.	TRBD2	TRBJ2-5	TRBV3-1/TRBV3-2	TGTGCCAGCAGCTTCTTCACTAGCGGGCTCCAAGAGACCCAGTACTTC	CASSFFTSGLQETQYF
.	.	TRBJ1-4	TRBV6-5	TGTGCCAGCAGGGCCGCTTTCGTTATTGAAAAACTGTTTTTT	CASRAAFVIEKLFF
.	.	TRBJ1-5	TRBV7-9	TGTGCCAGCAGCCCGGAAGAGGGACAACGGCATTTT	CASSPEEGQRHF
.	TRBD1	TRBJ1-2	TRBV12-3/TRBV12-4	TGTGCCGGGCAGGGACAGGGGGCGCGGGGCTACACCTTC	CAGQGQGARGYTF
.	.	TRBJ1-6	TRBV3-1/TRBV3-2	TGTGCCAGCCACAGCTCAGGGTATAATTCACCCCTCCACTTT	CASHSSGYNSPLHF
.	.	TRBJ1-6	TRBV5-1	TGCGCCAGCAGCCCGAGAGGAGATTCACCCCTCCACTTT	CASSPRGDSPLHF
few	.	TRBJ1-2	TRBV3-1/TRBV3-2	TGTGCCAGCAGCCAAGGTCCCCGGGGTGAGGGCTACACCTTC	CASSQGPRGEGYTF
few	.	TRBJ2-1	TRBV7-2	TGTGCCAGCAGCTTAGGGGGGGTGGGCGTCAATGAGCAGTTCTTC	CASSLGGVGVNEQFF
.	TRBD1	TRBJ2-5	TRBV6-5	TGTGCCAGCAGCGTACAGGGCAGGGGGGAGACCCAGTACTTC	CASSVQGRGETQYF
few	.	TRBJ1-5	TRBV28	TGTGCCAGCAGTTTAGCGGGAAATCAGCCCCAGCATTTT	CASSLAGNQPQHF
.	TRBD1	TRBJ1-2	TRBV7-2	TGTGCCAGCAGCTCTTCGGGAGGACAGGGCTATGGCTACACCTTC	CASSSSGGQGYGYTF
once	.	TRBJ1-3	TRBV4-1	TGCGCCAGCAGCCCGCGGGGGCGGGATTACTCTGGAAACACCATATATTTT	CASSPRGRDYSGNTIYF
.	TRBD1	TRBJ2-1	TRBV19	TGTGCCAGTAGTGCCGGGACAGGGGGCTCCCATGAGCAGTTCTTC	CASSAGTGGSHEQFF
few	TRBD1	TRBJ2-3	TRBV6-1	TGTGCCAGCAGTGAACGGGACAGGGCCACAGATACGCAGTATTTT	CASSERDRATDTQYF
.	TRBD1	TRBJ1-6	TRBV3-1/TRBV3-2	TGTGCCAGCAGCTCGCAGACAGGGACTAATTCACCCCTCCACTTT	CASSSQTGTNSPLHF
.	.	TRBJ1-1	TRBV5-6	TGTGCCAGCAGCAGCTCAGAAGTAGGGGGTGCCACTGAAGCTTTCTTT	CASSSSEVGGATEAFF
.	.	TRBJ1-3	TRBV7-9	TGTGCCAGCAGCCCGGTTGAGGTACCCGCTAGCACCATATATTTT	CASSPVEVPASTIYF
.	TRBD1	TRBJ1-4	TRBV4-2	TGTGCCAGCAGCCAGGCAGGGGGAAGGACTAATGAAAAACTGTTTTTT	CASSQAGGRTNEKLFF
.	TRBD1	TRBJ1-3	TRBV5-4	TGTGCCAGCAGCTGGGGACAGGGAAACACCATATATTTT	CASSWGQGNTIYF
.	.	TRBJ2-3	TRBV2	TGTGCCACCCCCTGGGAGGGGGGGAGCACAGATACGCAGTATTTT	CATPWEGGSTDTQYF
.	TRBD1	TRBJ1-5	TRBV27	TGTGCCAGCACCGCGACAGGGGGCAATCAGCCCCAGCATTTT	CASTATGGNQPQHF
.	.	TRBJ1-4	TRBV2	TGTGCCAGCAGTGCAAATAGGGGGGGTAATGAAAAACTGTTTTTT	CASSANRGGNEKLFF
.	.	TRBJ2-2	TRBV7-7	TGTGCTAGCAGCCCAACCCCAGGGTTAAACACCGGGGAGCTGTTTTTT	CASSPTPGLNTGELFF
.	.	TRBJ2-5	TRBV4-3	TGCGCCAGCAGCCAATCCGACCACGGGGCCCAGTACTTC	CASSQSDHGAQYF
.	.	TRBJ1-2	TRBV6-5	TGTGCCAGCAGTTCGTCGCGTTACTATGGCTACACCTTC	CASSSSRYYGYTF
.	TRBD1	TRBJ2-3	TRBV5-4	TGTGCCAGCAGCTTGGCACAGGGGGGTACAGATACGCAGTATTTT	CASSLAQGGTDTQYF
.	.	TRBJ1-2	TRBV7-9	TGTGCCAGCAGCTTGGGTCGACTGTTTGGCTACACCTTC	CASSLGRLFGYTF
.	TRBD1	TRBJ1-2	TRBV5-1	TGCGCCAGCAGCTTCCAGGGGGGCGCGACGGGGGTAGAAGGCTACACCTTC	CASSFQGGATGVEGYTF